One sample yielded the 31 T cell receptor beta chains listed below, sequenced in a study of shared clonotypes between healthy human individuals. The protocol was immunoSEQ multiplex PCR, while the TCRdb copy is restricted to in-frame clones and leaves out a portion. The sample lists about 2.1 million clones, just under 95% seen once, with more than 1.5% in the top ten. CD45RO-negative cells were positively selected for CCR7, leaving out terminally differentiated effector memory CD45RA+ cells. Sequencing used naive CD8+ T cells from PBMCs. The receptors were sampled from a man aged 18 to 30 in good health. Some clones in this sample may be carry-over from other donors' samples.

V and J are TRBV7-2 and TRBJ2-7; 7 positions match TRBD1. CDR3 length: 13 residues. After removal of 5 bases from V and 3 bases from J, the junction contained 4 bases not matched to a gene. Germline V lookup: CDR1 SGHTA, CDR2 FQGNSA. The chain's CDR3 is CASSGDSFYEQYF. The CDR3 nucleotides are TGTGCCAGCAGCGGGGACAGCTTCTACGAGCAGTACTTC.

The count of this clone is one. The rearrangement links TRBV11-2 to TRBJ2-5; 7 nucleotides align to TRBD1. The CDR3 totals 16 residues. Losses at the gene ends were 1 base for V and 5 bases for J; bases not matched to a gene: 10. Germline V lookup: CDR1 SGHAT, CDR2 FQNNGV. CDR3 protein: CASSLGRLGQFETQYF. In DNA, the CDR3 is TGTGCCAGCAGCTTAGGTCGGCTGGGACAGTTTGAGACCCAGTACTTC.

The CDR3 DNA reads as TGTGCCAGCAGTTTAAGGCAAACCCCGACCCAGGGCAATCAGCCCCAGCATTTT. It yields the protein CASSLRQTPTQGNQPQHF. The chain employs TRBV27 and TRBJ1-5; D ambiguous. Trimming stripped 2 bases from V and 2 bases from J, with 19 bases between. This CDR3 region has 18 residues. Germline-derived CDR1 and CDR2 are MNHEY and SMNVEV (reference sequence).

V usage is TRBV7-6 and J usage is TRBJ2-2, with TRBD2 matching 8 bases. The trim removed 0 bases at V and 5 bases at J, leaving 11 bases unmatched. The CDR3 is made up of 18 amino acids. Germline V gives CDR1 SGHVS, CDR2 FNYEAQ. The CDR3: CASSLARGEPAYTGELFF. CDR3 sequence (DNA): TGTGCCAGCAGCTTAGCGCGGGGGGAGCCTGCCTATACCGGGGAGCTGTTTTTT.

The chain couples TRBV27 to TRBJ2-7; 12 positions match TRBD2. The V gene's germline CDR1 is MNHEY and CDR2 SMNVEV (reference sequence). Unmatched junction bases numbered 8, after V lost 5 bases and J lost 6 bases. The CDR3 is 15 amino acids. CDR3: CASSTLAGGLFEQYF. Here the CDR3 DNA reads TGTGCCAGCAGTACGCTAGCGGGAGGGTTATTCGAGCAGTACTTC.

This chain joins TRBV5-6 and TRBJ2-2, with 8 bases lining up with TRBD2. The germline V gene has CDR1 SGHDT and CDR2 YYEEEE. CDR3 length: 17 residues. V shed 4 bases, J shed 0 bases, and the junction held 8 bases outside the gene matches. CDR3 sequence (DNA): TGTGCCAGCAGCCCGGACGCGGGACTAGCGAACACCGGGGAGCTGTTTTTT. It codes for CASSPDAGLANTGELFF.

The CDR3 sequence is CASSLSEEQYF. The CDR3 coding sequence is TGTGCCAGCAGCTTATCAGAAGAGCAGTACTTC. The chain recombines TRBV13 with TRBJ2-7; D remains ambiguous. The germline V gene encodes CDR1 PRHDT and CDR2 FYEKMQ (reference sequence). This CDR3 has 11 amino acids. Trimming pared 2 bases from V and 7 bases from J, leaving 6 bases between.

This chain links TRBV28 with TRBJ1-2; D gene ambiguous. The germline V and J ends were trimmed by 6 bases and 4 bases, with 9 bases remaining between them. The length of the CDR3 is 12 residues. CDR1 and CDR2 from the germline V gene are MDHEN and SYDVKM. The CDR3 DNA reads TGTGCCAGCAGAGACGGGGTCTATGGCTACACCTTC. Its translation: CASRDGVYGYTF.

This chain joins TRBV7-6 and TRBJ2-7, with D possibly TRBD1 on 6 matching bases. The germline V and J ends were trimmed by 2 bases and 2 bases, with 16 bases remaining between them. CDR3 length: 16 amino acids. Germline V gives CDR1 SGHVS, CDR2 FNYEAQ. In DNA, the CDR3 is TGTGCCAGCAGCTTATATAGTCAGGGGCCGGCCTACGAGCAGTACTTC. Its translation: CASSLYSQGPAYEQYF.

DNA of the CDR3: TGTGCCAGCAGCCCCGGAGCGGGATCTCTGTACGAGCAGTACTTC. Its protein is CASSPGAGSLYEQYF. The chain employs TRBV5-4 and TRBJ2-7, with 7 bases matching TRBD2. Losses at the gene ends were 4 bases for V and 4 bases for J; bases not matched to a gene: 11. Germline loops: CDR1 SGHNT, CDR2 YYREEE (reference sequence). The CDR3 length is 15 residues.

CDR3 amino acids: CASSNGDRGRRGNTIYF. CDR3 coding DNA: TGTGCCAGCAGCAATGGGGACAGGGGGCGAAGGGGAAACACCATATATTTT. The chain recombines TRBV21-1 with TRBJ1-3; TRBD1 reflects the table's D call only, with no check against the DNA. TRBV21-1 is a pseudogene segment. This CDR3 contains 17 residues.

This chain connects TRBV27 to TRBJ2-7; possibly TRBD1 for D (5 bases). The CDR3 is 14 residues long. The germline CDR1 and CDR2 sequences are MNHEY and SMNVEV (reference sequence). V lost 0 bases and J 4 bases, leaving 10 bases between the germline ends. The CDR3 reads CASSLSQGTYEQYF. The CDR3 DNA reads TGTGCCAGCAGTTTATCCCAGGGTACATACGAGCAGTACTTC.

Notes on this clone: Other DNA sequences in this specimen translate into the identical CDR3. The rearrangement joins TRBV6-5 to TRBJ1-1, with a tentative D call TRBD1 (6 bases). The V gene lost 6 bases and the J gene lost 1 base, with 9 bases spanning the gap. The CDR3 runs to 13 residues. Germline assignment: CDR1 MNHEY and CDR2 SVGAGI. CDR3: CASSPGQNTEAFF. Here the CDR3 DNA reads TGTGCCAGCAGCCCGGGACAGAACACTGAAGCTTTCTTT.

This chain connects TRBV7-3 to TRBJ2-3, with D possibly TRBD1 on 5 matching bases. V was cut by 5 bases and J by 2 bases, with 20 bases left in between. The CDR3 covers 17 residues. Germline assignment: CDR1 SGHTA and CDR2 FQGTGA. CDR3 region: CASSPKTESLNTDTQYF. CDR3 sequence (DNA): TGTGCCAGCAGCCCAAAGACAGAAAGCTTAAACACAGATACGCAGTATTTT.

The rearrangement links TRBV9 to TRBJ2-5, with a tentative D call TRBD1 (6 bases). V lost 0 bases and J lost 3, with 18 bases in between. CDR3 length: 17 residues. CDR1 and CDR2 from the germline V gene are SGDLS and YYNGEE. The CDR3 protein is CASSVVGRGHLEETQYF. CDR3 nucleotide sequence: TGTGCCAGCAGCGTAGTTGGTCGGGGACACTTAGAAGAGACCCAGTACTTC.

J is TRBJ1-1 and V is TRBV15; D gene ambiguous. Germline V CDR1 and CDR2: LNHNV, YYDKDF (reference sequence). The CDR3 is 15 residues long. V shed 1 base and J shed 6 bases, with 15 bases lying between them. The CDR3 nucleotides are TGTGCCACCAGCAGAGTGGGTAGTACTCGGTCTGAAGCTTTCTTT. Its translation: CATSRVGSTRSEAFF.

The genes are TRBV2 and TRBJ1-5; D not resolved. Deletions cut 3 bases from V and 7 bases from J, with 16 bases between. The CDR3 spans 15 residues. Germline V lookup: CDR1 SNHLY, CDR2 FYNNEI. CDR3: CASSEGSSPIQPQHF. CDR3 sequence (DNA): TGTGCCAGCAGTGAGGGCAGCTCGCCAATCCAGCCCCAGCATTTT.

This chain connects TRBV28 to TRBJ1-2; D may be TRBD1 (6 bases). Germline V gene lookup returns CDR1 MDHEN and CDR2 SYDVKM. The CDR3 runs to 17 residues. V dropped 2 bases and J dropped 4 bases, with 20 bases sitting between them. The CDR3 loop is CASSLGRFGQFRYGYTF. The CDR3 nucleotides are TGTGCCAGCAGTTTAGGAAGATTTGGACAGTTCCGCTATGGCTACACCTTC.

Worth noting for this clone: Other DNA sequences in the same sample also yield this CDR3. The rearrangement links TRBV9 to TRBJ2-3; 9 bases map to TRBD1. The CDR3 totals 16 residues. V was clipped by 0 bases and J by 2 bases; unmatched bases: 4. The germline V gene has CDR1 SGDLS and CDR2 YYNGEE. The chain's CDR3 is CASSVAGTGITDTQYF. CDR3 in DNA: TGTGCCAGCAGCGTAGCGGGGACAGGGATCACAGATACGCAGTATTTT.

CDR3 nucleotides: TGTGCCAGTAGGGGGTCGGGCAATCAGCCCCAGCATTTT. Translation gives CASRGSGNQPQHF. The genes are TRBV19 and TRBJ1-5; D unclear. V lost 6 bases and J lost 2, with 8 bases in between. Germline V gives CDR1 LNHDA, CDR2 SQIVND (reference sequence). The CDR3 contains 13 residues. The full variable domain, rest sourced from reference TRBV19 and TRBJ1-5, is DGGITQSPKYLFRKEGQNVTLSCEQNLNHDAMYWYRQDPGQGLRLIYYSQIVNDFQKGDIAEGYSVSREKKESFPLTVTSAQKNPTAFYLCASRGSGNQPQHFGDGTRLSIL.

The CDR3 sequence: CTSSQEQGHGANVLTF. CDR3 bases: TGCACCAGCAGCCAAGAACAGGGCCACGGGGCCAACGTCCTGACTTTC. The chain employs TRBV1 and TRBJ2-6; TRBD1, the table's D call, was not compared with the DNA. TRBV1 is labeled a pseudogene. This CDR3 has 16 amino acids.

This chain joins TRBV7-9 and TRBJ1-4, with D unclear. This CDR3 has 13 amino acids. Trimming removed 0 bases from V and 8 bases from J, with 7 bases in between. The V gene's germline CDR1 is SEHNR and CDR2 FQNEAQ (reference sequence). CDR3 coding DNA: TGTGCCAGCAGCTTAGCCCCGGGAGAAAAACTGTTTTTT. Protein sequence: CASSLAPGEKLFF.

To note about this clone: Other DNA sequences from this sample encode an identical CDR3 as well. The V call is TRBV5-1, the J call TRBJ2-1; possible D gene TRBD2, 6 bases. The CDR3 sequence is 14 residues long. CDR1 and CDR2 (germline): SGHRS, YFSETQ. V was clipped by 3 bases and J by 0 bases, with 7 bases between them. The CDR3, as DNA: TGCGCCAGCAGCTCGGGACTCTCCTACAATGAGCAGTTCTTC. Residues: CASSSGLSYNEQFF.

V and J are TRBV28 and TRBJ2-1; perhaps TRBD2 as D (5 bases). V was clipped by 5 bases and J by 12 bases, with 20 bases between them. The length of the CDR3 is 14 residues. Germline values: CDR1 MDHEN, CDR2 SYDVKM. CDR3 sequence (DNA): TGTGCCAGCAGTAGCCGGAGCGGCCACCTCTGGCAGTTCTTC. Its protein product is CASSSRSGHLWQFF.

V is TRBV27 and J is TRBJ2-5, with D perhaps assigned TRBD1 or TRBD2 (5 bases each). CDR1 is MNHEY, CDR2 SMNVEV, per germline (reference sequence). V was clipped by 2 bases and J by 5 bases, with 12 bases between them. This CDR3 comprises 14 residues. The CDR3 sequence: CASSLRGAEETQYF. The CDR3 DNA follows: TGTGCCAGCAGTTTAAGAGGGGCTGAGGAGACCCAGTACTTC.

The rearrangement joins TRBV2 to TRBJ2-7, with D unresolved. The V end was cut by 3 bases, the J end by 2 bases, with 23 bases between. The CDR3 is 18 residues long. The germline CDR1 and CDR2 sequences are SNHLY and FYNNEI. DNA for the CDR3: TGTGCCAGCAGTGAGGGTCAGGCAACCTTTACCGGTACCTACGAGCAGTACTTC. Translated, it gives CASSEGQATFTGTYEQYF.

The chain employs TRBV7-8 and TRBJ2-5; D possibly matches TRBD1 or TRBD2 (5 bases each). The CDR3 covers 16 residues. CDR1 SGHVS and CDR2 FQNEAQ come from the germline V gene. V was shortened by 2 bases and J by 1 base, with 14 bases between the two germline ends. The CDR3 nucleotides read TGTGCCAGCAGCTTATTAGTCAGGGCGGGCCAAGAGACCCAGTACTTC. It codes for CASSLLVRAGQETQYF. The full variable domain, completed using reference TRBV7-8 and TRBJ2-5, is GAGVSQSPRYKVAKRGQDVALRCDPISGHVSLFWYQQALGQGPEFLTYFQNEAQLDKSGLPSDRFFAERPEGSVSTLKIQRTQQEDSAVYLCASSLLVRAGQETQYFGPGTRLLVL.

V and J are TRBV7-8 and TRBJ2-1, with 10 bases aligning to TRBD2. V dropped 2 bases and J dropped 5; count of bases not matched to a gene: 6. The CDR3 totals 16 residues. CDR1 and CDR2 from the germline V gene are SGHVS and FQNEAQ. The CDR3 loop is CASSLFASGSDNEQFF. The CDR3 region has the DNA TGTGCCAGCAGCTTATTTGCTAGCGGGAGCGACAATGAGCAGTTCTTC.

This rearrangement joins TRBV5-1 to TRBJ2-3; D gene unclear. Germline V gene sequence: CDR1 SGHRS, CDR2 YFSETQ. Trimming took off 2 bases at V and 2 bases at J, with 18 bases between the two ends. The CDR3 loop spans 17 amino acids. The CDR3 loop reads CASSFRGSLRSTDTQYF. DNA for the CDR3: TGCGCCAGCAGCTTTAGAGGCAGCCTAAGATCCACAGATACGCAGTATTTT.

CDR3 DNA sequence: TGCGCCAGCAGCCAAGATGCCCAGGCCCGCGAGCAGTACTTC. Its translation is CASSQDAQAREQYF. The gene calls are TRBV4-1 and TRBJ2-7; D is undetermined. The CDR3 is 14 residues long. Germline CDR1 and CDR2: MGHRA and YSYEKL. Trimming took 0 bases from V and 6 from J, leaving 12 bases between them.

This clone was seen a few times. The chain recombines TRBV28 with TRBJ1-5, with D hard to call. The CDR3 loop spans 14 amino acids. Per the germline V gene, CDR1 is MDHEN and CDR2 is SYDVKM. Trimming stripped 2 bases from V and 6 bases from J, with 11 bases between. In DNA, the CDR3 is TGTGCCAGCAGTTTACCGGACGACTCTCAGCCCCAGCATTTT. Translation gives CASSLPDDSQPQHF.